Listed below are T cell receptor beta chains from one sample, sequenced in a study of T-cell reconstitution after alpha-beta-depleted transplantation in children. Using its own MiXCR run on the PCR reads, TCRdb lists one record per CDR3 protein. The sample comprises around 190,000 distinct CDR3 sequences, approximately 6.9% of which are singletons, and less than 7% rests with the top ten. Sample: PBMCs, taken before TCRalphabeta/CD19-depleted stem cell transplant. Source of these receptors: a boy under 10 years old with acute lymphoblastic leukemia, due to receive a stem cell transplant. Both conserved end residues are part of each CDR3. D genes are given only for firm matches. Not all rows give a size; the values are once, few, many and, for expanded clones, a class.

V gene	D gene	J gene	clone size	CDR3 DNA	CDR3 protein
TRBV4-3	-	TRBJ1-1	many	TGCGCCAGCAGCCAAGATCTAGGGCAGTTGAACACTGAAGCTTTCTTT	CASSQDLGQLNTEAFF
TRBV7-6	-	TRBJ2-3	many	TGTGCCAGCAGCTTAGCGCACAGCGCCCCCACAGATACGCAGTATTTT	CASSLAHSAPTDTQYF
TRBV6-2/TRBV6-3	-	TRBJ1-2	-	TGTGCCAGCAGTTACCTCAAAGATGGCTACACCTTC	CASSYLKDGYTF
TRBV9	-	TRBJ2-5	few	TGTGCCAGCAGCGTCCTAGGCGGTGAGACCCAGTACTTC	CASSVLGGETQYF
TRBV6-1	-	TRBJ1-5	-	TGTGCCAGCAGCGTTGAGGGCACCAATCAGCCCCAGCATTTT	CASSVEGTNQPQHF
TRBV4-3	-	TRBJ1-6	many	TGCGCCAGCAGCCAAGCGGCACAGTATAATTCACCCCTCCACTTT	CASSQAAQYNSPLHF
TRBV27	-	TRBJ2-7	many	TGTGCCAGCGTTGGAGGGTTTGGGGAGCAGTACTTC	CASVGGFGEQYF
TRBV7-2	-	TRBJ2-7	many	TGTGCCAGCAGCTTAGCCGGGCAGGCCTACGAGCAGTACTTC	CASSLAGQAYEQYF
TRBV7-8	-	TRBJ1-5	few	TGTGCCAGCAGCAACCGGCCCCTAAGCAATCAGCCCCAGCATTTT	CASSNRPLSNQPQHF
TRBV4-3	TRBD1	TRBJ2-1	-	TGCGCCAGCAGCCGGCCGGGACAGGGGGAGAATGAGCAGTTCTTC	CASSRPGQGENEQFF
TRBV9	TRBD2	TRBJ2-7	many	TGTGCCAGCAGCGTAGGTATGGCGGGAGCCTACGAGCAGTACTTC	CASSVGMAGAYEQYF
TRBV11-2	TRBD2	TRBJ2-5	many	TGTGCCAGCAGCTTAGAACCCGGGACTAGCGGGAGAGGAGAGACCCAGTACTTC	CASSLEPGTSGRGETQYF
TRBV5-5	TRBD2	TRBJ2-3	many	TGTGCCAGCAGCTCCTTTAGCGGGGAGGCAGATACGCAGTATTTT	CASSSFSGEADTQYF
TRBV7-2	TRBD2	TRBJ2-5	many	TGTTCCAGCAGCTATGGGCTAGCGGGGCAAACCCAGTACTTC	CSSSYGLAGQTQYF
TRBV27	-	TRBJ1-2	few	TGTGCCAGCAGTTTAGGGGGCCCTAACTATGGCTACACCTTC	CASSLGGPNYGYTF
TRBV29-1	-	TRBJ2-7	many	TGCAGCGCCCAGCGTACTCCCTCCTACGAGCAGTACTTC	CSAQRTPSYEQYF
TRBV28	-	TRBJ2-7	-	TGTGCCAGCAGTTCGACTGGCTTGGAGCAGTACTTC	CASSSTGLEQYF
TRBV6-5	-	TRBJ1-4	many	TGTCCCAGCAGCCGAGGACAGTCGAATGAAAAACTGTTTTTT	CPSSRGQSNEKLFF
TRBV5-1	-	TRBJ1-2	few	TGCGCCAGAAGCTCCTCCGGGACAAACTATGGCTACACCTTC	CARSSSGTNYGYTF
TRBV29-1	-	TRBJ2-2	many	TGCAGCGTTATAACCCACACCGGGGAGCTGTTTTTT	CSVITHTGELFF
TRBV20-1	TRBD2	TRBJ2-1	-	TGCAGTGCTCCCAAGACTAGCGGGGGGGCCGGTACCTACAATGAGCAGTTCTTC	CSAPKTSGGAGTYNEQFF
TRBV20-1	-	TRBJ2-7	many	TGCAGTGCTAGGTGGCCAGGCTCCTACGAGCAGTACTTC	CSARWPGSYEQYF
TRBV7-9	-	TRBJ2-5	-	TGTGCCAGCAGCTTACCGGGGGCAGGCGAGACCCAGTACTTC	CASSLPGAGETQYF
TRBV7-2	TRBD1	TRBJ1-4	-	TGTGCCAGCAGCGGGACAGTTCTCGTTGAAAAACTGTTTTTT	CASSGTVLVEKLFF
TRBV28	TRBD1	TRBJ2-1	-	TGTGCCAGCACCCAGGGGGCTTACAATGAGCAGTTCTTC	CASTQGAYNEQFF
TRBV18	TRBD1	TRBJ1-5	many	TGTGCCAGCTCACCCGCGGGGCCGGGACAGAACAATCAGCCCCAGCATTTT	CASSPAGPGQNNQPQHF
TRBV11-2	-	TRBJ2-1	many	TGTGCCAGCACAAACGGGGTCAGGAAAGATGAGCAGTTCTTC	CASTNGVRKDEQFF
TRBV27	TRBD2	TRBJ2-1	-	TGTGCCAGCAGTCGAGCGGGAGGGCCTTGGAATGAGCAGTTCTTC	CASSRAGGPWNEQFF
TRBV9	-	TRBJ2-3	few	TGTGCCAGCACCCCCTCCTCGCGGAAAACAGATACGCAGTATTTT	CASTPSSRKTDTQYF
TRBV7-9	-	TRBJ1-1	many	TGTGCCAGCAGCTTATCGGGGGCTACCACCACTGAAGCTTTCTTT	CASSLSGATTTEAFF
TRBV27	TRBD2	TRBJ2-7	many	TGTGCCAGCAGTTCTCTAGCGGGAGGGGTCTACGAGCAGTACTTC	CASSSLAGGVYEQYF
TRBV29-1	-	TRBJ1-2	-	TGCAGCGTTGGACAGGAATACGGCTACACCTTC	CSVGQEYGYTF
TRBV27	-	TRBJ2-3	-	TGTGCCAGCGCTGGGGCCGCCCGGCGGGATACGCAGTATTTT	CASAGAARRDTQYF
TRBV28	TRBD1	TRBJ2-5	many	TGTGCCAGCAGGGACAGGGGCCGTGAAGAGACCCAGTACTTC	CASRDRGREETQYF
TRBV20-1	-	TRBJ1-2	-	TGCAGTGCCCAGAGGCAGGGGATTTTAAGCTACACCTTC	CSAQRQGILSYTF
TRBV6-5	TRBD2	TRBJ2-7	few	TGTGCCAGCAGGCTAGCGGGGGGGCCGTACGAGCAGTACTTC	CASRLAGGPYEQYF
TRBV6-2/TRBV6-3	TRBD1	TRBJ2-1	-	TGTGCCAGCAGTCGGACAGGACAGAGCTCCTACAATGAGCAGTTCTTC	CASSRTGQSSYNEQFF
TRBV12-3/TRBV12-4	-	TRBJ2-5	-	TGTGCCAGCAGTGCCGTCGAGGGGACCCAGTACTTC	CASSAVEGTQYF
TRBV28	-	TRBJ2-7	many	TGTGCCAGCAGTTTAATCGAGCAGTACTTC	CASSLIEQYF
TRBV5-1	-	TRBJ2-7	many	TGCGCCAGCAGCTTGGGGGACATGACCTACGAGCAGTACTTC	CASSLGDMTYEQYF
TRBV20-1	TRBD2	TRBJ2-3	many	TGCAGTGCTACCCTCAGCGGGGGGACAGATACGCAGTATTTT	CSATLSGGTDTQYF
TRBV6-2/TRBV6-3	TRBD2	TRBJ2-5	many	TGTGCCAGCAACCCAGGACTAGCTGAAGAGACCCAGTACTTC	CASNPGLAEETQYF
TRBV2	-	TRBJ2-5	many	TGTGCCAGCAGTGAAGGGGCGGACTCTCAAGAGACCCAGTACTTC	CASSEGADSQETQYF
TRBV20-1	-	TRBJ2-1	many	TGCAGTGCTACTGCGGACCGGCGGGAGCAGTTCTTC	CSATADRREQFF
TRBV6-2/TRBV6-3	TRBD2	TRBJ2-7	many	TGTGCCAGCAGTAGCTCACTAGCGGGACACTACGAGCAGTACTTC	CASSSSLAGHYEQYF
TRBV7-9	TRBD2	TRBJ2-7	few	TGTGCCAGCAGCCCGCTAGCGGGAGAGTCCCCCTTCGACGAGCAGTACTTC	CASSPLAGESPFDEQYF
TRBV29-1	-	TRBJ2-2	many	TGCAGCGTTGAGCGAGGGTCCTCTCGGGACACCGGGGAGCTGTTTTTT	CSVERGSSRDTGELFF
TRBV6-5	-	TRBJ2-6	few	TGTGCCAGCAGTTACTCACTCCCCGGTATTTCTGGGGCCAACGTCCTGACTTTC	CASSYSLPGISGANVLTF
TRBV4-2	TRBD2	TRBJ2-1	many	TGTGCCAGCAGCCAAGAGTTTGGGACTAGCGGTTACAATGAGCAGTTCTTC	CASSQEFGTSGYNEQFF